The rows below give T cell receptor beta chains drawn from one sample of a study of T-cell reconstitution after alpha-beta-depleted transplantation in children. MiXCR, run by TCRdb on the PCR reads, gives a single entry per CDR3 protein. Here the sample spans roughly 98,000 distinct CDR3 sequences, roughly a sixth being singletons. The material was PBMCs, mostly from graft donor cells, obtained 180 days after TCRalphabeta/CD19-depleted stem cell transplant. The receptors were gathered from a male patient aged 2-10 years who had a stem cell transplant for acute lymphoblastic leukemia, so the T cells may come from the graft donor. CDR3s leave out the opening cysteine and the closing phenylalanine or tryptophan. The order of the fields is V gene, CDR3 length, J gene, CDR3 protein.

TRBV27	13	TRBJ1-1	ASSPITRRDSEAF
TRBV5-5	15	TRBJ2-2	ASRKDRGAPNTGELF
TRBV5-1	12	TRBJ2-7	ASSLGAWAAEQY
TRBV5-6	11	TRBJ2-5	ASSPDPAKTQY
TRBV7-2	13	TRBJ2-3	ASSLAGRRVDTQY
TRBV6-6	11	TRBJ1-1	ATSRTVNTEAF
TRBV12-3/TRBV12-4	12	TRBJ2-7	ASSLRREGREQY
TRBV5-1	11	TRBJ2-2	ASSARGTGELF
TRBV14	11	TRBJ1-2	ASSHGTSYGYT
TRBV20-1	12	TRBJ1-4	SAAQLSTNEKLF
TRBV6-5	13	TRBJ1-4	ASSYANRPNEKLF
TRBV12-3/TRBV12-4	11	TRBJ1-2	ASSFSGGGGYT
TRBV15	13	TRBJ1-5	ATSRDRGMNQPQH